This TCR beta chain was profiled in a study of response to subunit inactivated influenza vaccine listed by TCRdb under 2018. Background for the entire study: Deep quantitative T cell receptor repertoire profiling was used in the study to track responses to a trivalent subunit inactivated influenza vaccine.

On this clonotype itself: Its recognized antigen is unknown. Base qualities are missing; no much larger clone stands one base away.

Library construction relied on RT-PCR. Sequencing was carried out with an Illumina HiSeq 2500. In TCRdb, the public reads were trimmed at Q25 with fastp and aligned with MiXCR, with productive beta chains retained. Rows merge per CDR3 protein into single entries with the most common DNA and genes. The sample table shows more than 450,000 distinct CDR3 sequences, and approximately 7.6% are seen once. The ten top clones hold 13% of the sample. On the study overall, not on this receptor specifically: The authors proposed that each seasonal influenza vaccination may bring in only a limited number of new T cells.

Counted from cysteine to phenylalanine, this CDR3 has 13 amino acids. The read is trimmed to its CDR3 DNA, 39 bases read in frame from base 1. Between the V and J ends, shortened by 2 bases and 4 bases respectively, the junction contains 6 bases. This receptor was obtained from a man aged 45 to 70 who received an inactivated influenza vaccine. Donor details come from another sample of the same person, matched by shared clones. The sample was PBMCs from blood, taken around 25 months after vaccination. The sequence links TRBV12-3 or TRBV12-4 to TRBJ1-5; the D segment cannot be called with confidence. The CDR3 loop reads CASSLMRNQPQHF. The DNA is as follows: TGTGCCAGCAGTTTAATGAGAAATCAGCCCCAGCATTTT.